This T cell receptor (beta chain) was observed in a study of blood T cell repertoires in COVID-19. Study details: Italy, Spain and the United States were the sources of the convalescent and acute COVID-19 samples. T cells, B-cell-depleted T cells, or PBMCs provided the cDNA or gDNA that served as material.

Cohorts were assigned according to the clinical history that participants reported. The table came from immunoSEQ multiplex PCR; TCRdb's copy has only in-frame clones and leaves some out. The repertoire includes approximately 330,000 clones, 65% to 90% of them detected once, and about 4.2% sits in the top ten. Trimming stripped 3 bases from V and 5 bases from J, with 25 bases between. CDR1 and CDR2 (germline): SGHTA, FQGNSA. The CDR3 contains 19 residues. Material for sequencing was PBMCs or T cells enriched from blood (not recorded which). The chain is built from TRBV7-2 and TRBJ1-4, with D hard to call. This clonotype originated in a woman in her 40s with acute COVID-19. The CDR3 region is CASSLAPQVGRPGNEKLFF. CDR3 sequence (DNA): TGTGCCAGCAGCTTGGCCCCCCAAGTCGGGCGCCCGGGAAATGAAAAACTGTTTTTT.